The 27 T cell receptor beta chains below were found in one sample sequenced in a study of blood T cell repertoires in COVID-19. The method was immunoSEQ multiplex PCR; TCRdb's version includes in-frame clones alone and lacks a portion of them. The sample records 200,000 to 250,000 clones, around 86% being singletons. Sequenced input: peripheral blood. The receptor set was obtained from a man in his sixties with acute or convalescent COVID-19.

The rearrangement uses TRBV6-2 or TRBV6-3 and TRBJ2-1; D is unclear. The germline V and J ends were trimmed by 1 base and 5 bases, with 15 bases remaining between them. The germline V gene encodes CDR1 MNHEY and CDR2 SVGEGT. The CDR3 consists of 16 residues. This CDR3 is CASSYYASRPHNEQFF. CDR3 DNA sequence: TGTGCCAGCAGTTACTACGCCTCCAGGCCCCACAATGAGCAGTTCTTC.

The chain is built from TRBV21-1 and TRBJ2-2; the listed D gene, TRBD2, was not tested against the DNA. TRBV21-1 is an annotated pseudogene. CDR3 length equals 18 residues. The CDR3 DNA reads TGTGCCAGCGGCAGCCATCAGTCGAGAGGAACGAACACCGGGGAGCTGTTTTTT. This encodes CASGSHQSRGTNTGELFF.

This chain links TRBV19 with TRBJ1-1, with D uncertain. The length of the CDR3 is 13 residues. The V end lost 5 bases, the J end lost 11 bases, and 18 bases lay between the germline ends. Germline assignment: CDR1 LNHDA and CDR2 SQIVND (reference sequence). The CDR3 bases are TGTGCCAGTAGTCTGCCCTCGGTGGGCCTCGCTTTCTTT. Its translation is CASSLPSVGLAFF. The variable domain in full, completed from reference TRBV19 and TRBJ1-1, reads DGGITQSPKYLFRKEGQNVTLSCEQNLNHDAMYWYRQDPGQGLRLIYYSQIVNDFQKGDIAEGYSVSREKKESFPLTVTSAQKNPTAFYLCASSLPSVGLAFFGQGTRLTVV.

The rearrangement links TRBV6-2 or TRBV6-3 to TRBJ1-2; D might be TRBD1 (5 bases). Trimming stripped 7 bases from V and 5 bases from J, with 20 bases between. CDR1 and CDR2 from the germline V gene are MNHEY and SVGEGT. This CDR3 is 15 amino acids long. This chain's CDR3 is CASTPNPTAHYGYTF. DNA of the CDR3: TGTGCCAGCACCCCAAACCCGACAGCCCATTATGGCTACACCTTC.

The CDR3 sequence: CASSLGGDTGELFF. The DNA for the CDR3 is TGCGCCAGCAGCTTGGGGGGCGACACCGGGGAGCTGTTTTTT. The chain employs TRBV5-1 and TRBJ2-2; D possibly corresponds to TRBD1 (5 bases). CDR3 length: 14 amino acids. Germline values: CDR1 SGHRS, CDR2 YFSETQ. V was clipped by 0 bases and J by 3 bases, with 6 bases between them.

V usage is TRBV7-2 and J usage is TRBJ1-5, with D possibly matching TRBD1 (5 bases). The CDR3 covers 17 residues. The ends were cut back, 5 bases at V and 0 bases at J, with 17 bases in the middle. Germline V gene sequence: CDR1 SGHTA, CDR2 FQGNSA. The CDR3: CASSHPVAGTSNQPQHF. The CDR3, as DNA: TGTGCCAGCAGCCACCCAGTGGCGGGGACTAGCAATCAGCCCCAGCATTTT. The variable domain in full, with the rest retrieved from reference TRBV7-2 and TRBJ1-5, is GAGVSQSPSNKVTEKGKDVELRCDPISGHTALYWYRQSLGQGLEFLIYFQGNSAPDKSGLPSDRFSAERTGGSVSTLTIQRTQQEDSAVYLCASSHPVAGTSNQPQHFGDGTRLSIL.

The V gene is TRBV7-9, the J gene TRBJ1-2, with D maybe TRBD1 (5 bases). Germline V gene sequence: CDR1 SEHNR, CDR2 FQNEAQ (reference sequence). The CDR3 sequence is 14 residues long. Trimming removed 5 bases from V and 7 bases from J, with 17 bases in between. The CDR3 protein is CASSPGGGLFGYTF. CDR3 nucleotides: TGTGCCAGCAGCCCGGGGGGTGGATTATTTGGCTACACCTTC. Full variable domain (remainder filled in from reference TRBV7-9 and TRBJ1-2): DTGVSQNPRHKITKRGQNVTFRCDPISEHNRLYWYRQTLGQGPEFLTYFQNEAQLEKSRLLSDRFSAERPKGSFSTLEIQRTEQGDSAMYLCASSPGGGLFGYTFGSGTRLTVV.

V and J are TRBV18 and TRBJ2-7, with D tentatively TRBD2 (5 bases). Trimming took 5 bases from V and 2 from J, leaving 7 bases between them. Germline V gene lookup returns CDR1 KGHSH and CDR2 LQKENI. The length of the CDR3 is 12 residues. CDR3 amino acids: CASSSGTYEQYF. CDR3 DNA sequence: TGTGCCAGCTCATCGGGGACCTACGAGCAGTACTTC.

The chain employs TRBV28 and TRBJ2-4; D possibly corresponds to TRBD1 (6 bases). This CDR3 has 13 amino acids. The germline V and J ends were trimmed by 5 bases and 6 bases, with 11 bases remaining between them. Germline V CDR1 and CDR2: MDHEN, SYDVKM. The CDR3: CASSGGTLNIQYF. CDR3 in DNA: TGTGCCAGCAGTGGGGGCACGCTAAACATTCAGTACTTC.

This clone has only a few counts. V and J are TRBV5-1 and TRBJ1-5, with 7 bases fitting TRBD1. V trimming: 0 bases; J trimming: 5 bases; junction bases outside the gene matches: 5. The CDR3 spans 15 residues. Germline V gene lookup returns CDR1 SGHRS and CDR2 YFSETQ. CDR3 sequence reads: CASSLGQGSYQPQHF. In DNA form, the CDR3 reads TGCGCCAGCAGCTTGGGACAGGGATCTTATCAGCCCCAGCATTTT.

The genes are TRBV6-1 and TRBJ2-7, with TRBD1 identical over 8 bases. CDR1 MNHNS and CDR2 SASEGT come from the germline V gene. This CDR3 is built from 17 residues. The V segment lost 4 bases and the J segment 0 bases; nucleotides outside the gene matches: 11. CDR3 DNA: TGTGCCAGCAGTGCCCCTTTACAGGGGGAAACCTCCTACGAGCAGTACTTC. It yields the protein CASSAPLQGETSYEQYF.

This chain uses TRBV28 with TRBJ1-6; TRBD1 agrees at 9 bases. Germline CDR1 MDHEN, CDR2 SYDVKM. The J segment lost 6 bases and the V segment lost 8 bases, leaving 5 bases of the junction unmatched. This CDR3 contains 14 residues. CDR3 sequence (DNA): TGTGCCAGCCGAGGACAGGGGCTTAATTCACCCCTCCACTTT. As protein: CASRGQGLNSPLHF.

Comments on this clone: At the DNA level, this CDR3 is encoded by other sequences in the same sample as well. This chain connects TRBV9 to TRBJ2-7, with 11 bases aligning to TRBD1. V dropped 2 bases and J dropped 1; count of bases not matched to a gene: 2. The germline CDR1 and CDR2 sequences are SGDLS and YYNGEE. The CDR3 runs to 15 residues. The CDR3 nucleotides read TGTGCCAGCAGCGTGGGGACAGGGGGTTCCTACGAGCAGTACTTC. Protein: CASSVGTGGSYEQYF.

The chain couples TRBV6-5 to TRBJ1-4; possible D gene TRBD1, 6 bases. Germline lookup yields CDR1 MNHEY and CDR2 SVGAGI. V was trimmed by 6 bases and J by 7 bases, leaving 15 bases between them. This CDR3 comprises 14 residues. The CDR3 region has the DNA TGTGCCAGCAGCAGGGGTTCTTTTTTTGAAAAACTGTTTTTT. Its protein product is CASSRGSFFEKLFF.

This clone was seen a few times. The gene calls are TRBV11-2 and TRBJ2-3; tentative D call: TRBD2 (6 bases). The CDR3 loop spans 16 amino acids. Per the germline V gene, CDR1 is SGHAT and CDR2 is FQNNGV. The V and J ends lost 3 bases and 6 bases respectively, with 19 bases between them. For the CDR3, the DNA is TGTGCCAGCAGCTTTTCATCGAGACTAGTGTCGGATACGCAGTATTTT. Its translation: CASSFSSRLVSDTQYF.

The rearrangement uses TRBV4-3 and TRBJ2-3; maybe TRBD1 (5 bases). The CDR3 spans 17 residues. Per germline, CDR1 LGHNA and CDR2 YSLEER. V was pared by 0 bases and J by 5 bases, with 18 bases between. CDR3 loop: CASSQDLAGNGGDTQYF. The CDR3 DNA reads as TGCGCCAGCAGCCAAGATCTTGCAGGGAACGGTGGAGATACGCAGTATTTT.

The chain links TRBV4-1 to TRBJ1-2; D perhaps matches TRBD1 (6 bases). This CDR3 has 13 amino acids. Trimming pared 3 bases from V and 3 bases from J, leaving 8 bases between. From germline, CDR1 is MGHRA and CDR2 YSYEKL. As DNA, the CDR3 is TGCGCCAGCAGCCAGGACAGCCACTATGGCTACACCTTC. It is translated as CASSQDSHYGYTF.

This clone was detected once. The chain couples TRBV7-3 to TRBJ2-3; 9 positions agree with TRBD2. Losses at the gene ends were 5 bases for V and 6 bases for J; bases not matched to a gene: 12. Germline V gene sequence: CDR1 SGHTA, CDR2 FQGTGA. This CDR3 region has 16 residues. The CDR3 loop reads CASSPSGLATADTQYF. Written as DNA, the CDR3 is TGTGCCAGCAGCCCTTCTGGACTAGCGACCGCCGATACGCAGTATTTT.

This chain uses TRBV2 with TRBJ1-6, with a possible D match to TRBD1 (6 bases). The CDR3 is 17 residues long. Germline lookup yields CDR1 SNHLY and CDR2 FYNNEI. V lost 6 bases to trimming and J lost 5 bases, with 20 bases between them. As DNA, the CDR3 is TGTGCCAGCAGCAGCTTCCAGGGGTATAGGGATAATTCACCCCTCCACTTT. This sequence encodes CASSSFQGYRDNSPLHF.

V gene TRBV14 combines with J gene TRBJ2-2; the match to TRBD2 covers 8 bases. The germline V gene has CDR1 SGHDN and CDR2 FVKESK. This CDR3 contains 18 residues. The junction had 7 bases not matched to a gene; V was cut back by 1 base and J by 0 bases. CDR3 nucleotides: TGTGCCAGCAGCCAAGGGGGCAGCGGGGGCGCGAACACCGGGGAGCTGTTTTTT. Translated: CASSQGGSGGANTGELFF.

The rearrangement joins TRBV5-5 to TRBJ1-1, with TRBD1 matching over 8 bases. CDR3 length equals 17 residues. Germline V gene data show CDR1 as SGHKS and CDR2 as YYEKEE (reference sequence). Unmatched junction bases numbered 12, after V lost 4 bases and J lost 1 base. CDR3 region: CASSPTPTTGGNTEAFF. The CDR3 DNA sequence: TGTGCCAGCAGCCCAACCCCAACCACAGGGGGGAACACTGAAGCTTTCTTT. The complete variable domain, with remaining parts taken from reference TRBV5-5 and TRBJ1-1, reads DAGVTQSPTHLIKTRGQQVTLRCSPISGHKSVSWYQQVLGQGPQFIFQYYEKEERGRGNFPDRFSARQFPNYSSELNVNALLLGDSALYLCASSPTPTTGGNTEAFFGQGTRLTVV.

This chain joins TRBV11-2 and TRBJ2-7, with D possibly TRBD2 on 7 matching bases. The CDR3 loop spans 16 amino acids. Germline CDR1 is SGHAT and CDR2 is FQNNGV. Trimming removed 6 bases at V and 4 bases at J, with 22 bases between. The CDR3 here is CASRELSGGRGYEQYF. DNA for the CDR3: TGTGCCAGCAGGGAACTGTCGGGGGGCCGGGGGTACGAGCAGTACTTC.

This rearrangement joins TRBV5-5 to TRBJ1-5; weak D call: TRBD1 (6 bases). This CDR3 comprises 19 residues. Germline V gene sequence: CDR1 SGHKS, CDR2 YYEKEE (reference sequence). Trimming pared 4 bases from V and 4 bases from J, leaving 27 bases between. The CDR3 reads CASSPGGGRVGSGNQPQHF. CDR3 sequence (DNA): TGTGCCAGCAGCCCGGGGGGCGGTAGGGTTGGTTCCGGGAATCAGCCCCAGCATTTT.

The rearrangement joins TRBV7-9 to TRBJ1-3, with 7 nucleotides matching TRBD1. The CDR3 is 16 amino acids. V lost 5 bases to trimming and J lost 4 bases; unmatched junction nucleotides: 11. Germline CDR1 SEHNR, CDR2 FQNEAQ (reference sequence). The CDR3 region has the DNA TGTGCCAGCAGCCCTGCGAGGGGGCGTTCAGGAAACACCATATATTTT. Translated, it gives CASSPARGRSGNTIYF.

The chain has TRBV18 and TRBJ2-7; the D gene is possibly TRBD1 (6 bases). The CDR3 extends over 13 amino acids. V was trimmed by 4 bases and J by 3 bases, leaving 10 bases between them. The germline gives CDR1 KGHSH, CDR2 LQKENI. DNA of the CDR3: TGTGCCAGCTCACAGGTCAGGGGCTACGAGCAGTACTTC. Its translation is CASSQVRGYEQYF. The full variable domain, its missing parts supplied by reference TRBV18 and TRBJ2-7, is NAGVMQNPRHLVRRRGQEARLRCSPMKGHSHVYWYRQLPEEGLKFMVYLQKENIIDESGMPKERFSAEFPKEGPSILRIQQVVRGDSAAYFCASSQVRGYEQYFGPGTRLTVT.

The J gene is TRBJ1-4, the V gene TRBV5-1; 7 nucleotides match TRBD1. Germline loops: CDR1 SGHRS, CDR2 YFSETQ. J was trimmed by 8 bases and V by 0 bases; bases with no gene match: 4. The CDR3 is 14 amino acids. The CDR3 reads CASSLGQGSEKLFF. The CDR3, as DNA: TGCGCCAGCAGCTTGGGACAGGGCAGCGAAAAACTGTTTTTT.

V usage is TRBV6-5 and J usage is TRBJ2-3; 7 bases agree with TRBD1. CDR1 and CDR2 from the germline V gene are MNHEY and SVGAGI. The CDR3 sequence is 14 residues long. V lost 6 bases, J lost 0 bases, and 3 bases stayed unmatched. The CDR3 nucleotides read TGTGCCAGCAGAATGACAGGGAGCACAGATACGCAGTATTTT. It specifies CASRMTGSTDTQYF.